This T cell receptor (beta chain) is from a study of T cell responses to AZD1222 COVID-19 vaccine. CDR1 is LNHDA and CDR2 is SQIVND in the germline V gene (reference sequence). J lost 9 bases, V lost 4 bases, and 12 bases had no gene match. The CDR3 length is 15 residues. This clone showed up just once. Its antigen is unidentified. Study results and limitations: Seropositivity was recorded at baseline in only a handful of AZD1222 recipients. The CD4 TCRs associated with vaccination extended across spike and predominated at 160-218 and 743-854. Clonal diversity was possibly underestimated, and white British individuals and females predominated among donors.

The table came from immunoSEQ multiplex PCR; TCRdb's copy has only in-frame clones and leaves some out. The sample consists of about 160,000 clones, around 93% of them appearing once. The clonotype was recovered from an adult in good health. This specimen consisted of peripheral blood, obtained on day 0 of AZD1222 vaccination. This rearrangement joins TRBV19 to TRBJ2-5; 9 bases match TRBD2. The CDR3 sequence: CASSSSGTSRVAQYF. CDR3 sequence (DNA): TGTGCCAGTAGTAGCTCCGGGACTAGCCGGGTGGCCCAGTACTTC.